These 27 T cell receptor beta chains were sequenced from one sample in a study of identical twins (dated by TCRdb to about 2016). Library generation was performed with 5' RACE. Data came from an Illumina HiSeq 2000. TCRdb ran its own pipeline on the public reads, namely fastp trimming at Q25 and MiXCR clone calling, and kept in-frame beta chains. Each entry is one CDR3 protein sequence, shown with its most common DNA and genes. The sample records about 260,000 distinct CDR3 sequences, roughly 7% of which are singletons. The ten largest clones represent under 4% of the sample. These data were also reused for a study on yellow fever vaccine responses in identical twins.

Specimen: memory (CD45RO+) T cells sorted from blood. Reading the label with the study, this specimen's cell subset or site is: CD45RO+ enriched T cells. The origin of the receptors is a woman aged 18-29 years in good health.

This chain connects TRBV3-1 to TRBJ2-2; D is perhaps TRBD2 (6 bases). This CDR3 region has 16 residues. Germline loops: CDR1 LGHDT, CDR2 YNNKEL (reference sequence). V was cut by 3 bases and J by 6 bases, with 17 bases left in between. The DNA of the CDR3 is TGTGCCAGCAGCCACATTTCTTCGACTAGGTCCGGGGAGCTGTTTTTT. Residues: CASSHISSTRSGELFF.

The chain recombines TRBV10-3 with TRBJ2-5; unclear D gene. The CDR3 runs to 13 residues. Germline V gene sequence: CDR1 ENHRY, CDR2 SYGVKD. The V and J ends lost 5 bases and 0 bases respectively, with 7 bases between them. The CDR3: CAISQEYQETQYF. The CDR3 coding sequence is TGTGCCATCAGTCAAGAGTACCAAGAGACCCAGTACTTC.

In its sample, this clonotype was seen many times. The CDR3 sequence is CASSPTGTSADTQYF. The CDR3 bases are TGTGCCAGCAGCCCCACCGGGACTAGCGCAGATACGCAGTATTTT. The chain carries TRBV7-2 and TRBJ2-3; 10 nucleotides match TRBD2. After removal of 5 bases from V and 4 bases from J, the junction contained 6 bases not matched to a gene. The V gene's germline CDR1 is SGHTA and CDR2 FQGNSA. The CDR3 is made up of 15 amino acids.

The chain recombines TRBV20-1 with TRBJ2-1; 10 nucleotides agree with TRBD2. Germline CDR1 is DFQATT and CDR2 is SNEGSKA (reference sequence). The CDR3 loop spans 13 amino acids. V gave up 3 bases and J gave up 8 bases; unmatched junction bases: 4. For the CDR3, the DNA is TGCAGTGCTAGGTCTAGCGGGGGCTATGAGCAGTTCTTC. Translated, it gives CSARSSGGYEQFF.

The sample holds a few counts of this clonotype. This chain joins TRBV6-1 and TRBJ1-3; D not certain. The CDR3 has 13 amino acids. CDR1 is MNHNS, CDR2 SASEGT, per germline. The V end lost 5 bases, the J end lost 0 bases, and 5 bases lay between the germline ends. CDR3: CASSRISGNTIYF. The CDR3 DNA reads TGTGCCAGCAGTCGAATCTCTGGAAACACCATATATTTT.

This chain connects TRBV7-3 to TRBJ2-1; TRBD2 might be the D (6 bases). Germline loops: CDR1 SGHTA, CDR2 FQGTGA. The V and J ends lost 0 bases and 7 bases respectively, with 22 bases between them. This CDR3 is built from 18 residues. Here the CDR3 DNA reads TGTGCCAGCAGCTTAACTTTGTTTTCAGCTAGCGCGGGTAATGAGCAGTTCTTC. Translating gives CASSLTLFSASAGNEQFF.

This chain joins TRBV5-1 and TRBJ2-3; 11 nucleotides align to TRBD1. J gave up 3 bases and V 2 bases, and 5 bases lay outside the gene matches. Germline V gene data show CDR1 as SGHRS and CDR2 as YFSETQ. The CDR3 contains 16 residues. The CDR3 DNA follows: TGCGCCAGCAGCTTATGGACAGGGGGCTGGACAGATACGCAGTATTTT. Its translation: CASSLWTGGWTDTQYF.

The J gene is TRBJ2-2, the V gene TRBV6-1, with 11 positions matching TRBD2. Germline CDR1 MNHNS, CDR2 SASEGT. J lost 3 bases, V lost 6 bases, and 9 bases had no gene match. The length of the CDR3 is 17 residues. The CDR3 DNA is TGTGCCAGCAGACCTCTCTTTAGCGGGGGGGACACCGGGGAGCTGTTTTTT. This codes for CASRPLFSGGDTGELFF.

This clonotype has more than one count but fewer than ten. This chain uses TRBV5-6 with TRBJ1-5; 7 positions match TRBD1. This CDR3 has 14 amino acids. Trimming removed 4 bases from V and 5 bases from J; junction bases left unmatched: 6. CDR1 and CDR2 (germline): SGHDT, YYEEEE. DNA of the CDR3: TGTGCCAGCAGCCAGGGACAGCGTTATCAGCCCCAGCATTTT. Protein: CASSQGQRYQPQHF. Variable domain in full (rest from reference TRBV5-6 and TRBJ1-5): DAGVTQSPTHLIKTRGQQVTLRCSPKSGHDTVSWYQQALGQGPQFIFQYYEEEERQRGNFPDRFSGHQFPNYSSELNVNALLLGDSALYLCASSQGQRYQPQHFGDGTRLSIL.

The CDR3 DNA reads TGTGCCAGCAGACTGACAGGGGCGCCTTCCTACGAGCAGTACTTC. Amino acid sequence: CASRLTGAPSYEQYF. The chain carries TRBV27 and TRBJ2-7, with 8 bases identical to TRBD1. The CDR3 is 15 residues long. Germline V gene data show CDR1 as MNHEY and CDR2 as SMNVEV (reference sequence). J was trimmed by 1 base and V by 6 bases; bases with no gene match: 8.

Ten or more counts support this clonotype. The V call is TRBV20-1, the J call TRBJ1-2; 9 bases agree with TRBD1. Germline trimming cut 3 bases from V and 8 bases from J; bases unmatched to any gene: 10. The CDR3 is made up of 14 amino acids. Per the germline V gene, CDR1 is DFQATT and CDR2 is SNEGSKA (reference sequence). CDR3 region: CSASLGQGNKGYTF. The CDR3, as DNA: TGCAGTGCTAGTTTAGGACAGGGGAACAAGGGCTACACCTTC.

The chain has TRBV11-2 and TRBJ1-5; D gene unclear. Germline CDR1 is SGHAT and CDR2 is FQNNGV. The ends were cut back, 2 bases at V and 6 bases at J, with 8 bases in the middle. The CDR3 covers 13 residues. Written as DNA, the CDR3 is TGTGCCAGCAGCTTAATTGGTAGTCAGCCCCAGCATTTT. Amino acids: CASSLIGSQPQHF. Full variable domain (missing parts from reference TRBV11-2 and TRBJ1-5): EAGVAQSPRYKIIEKRQSVAFWCNPISGHATLYWYQQILGQGPKLLIQFQNNGVVDDSQLPKDRFSAERLKGVDSTLKIQPAKLEDSAVYLCASSLIGSQPQHFGDGTRLSIL.

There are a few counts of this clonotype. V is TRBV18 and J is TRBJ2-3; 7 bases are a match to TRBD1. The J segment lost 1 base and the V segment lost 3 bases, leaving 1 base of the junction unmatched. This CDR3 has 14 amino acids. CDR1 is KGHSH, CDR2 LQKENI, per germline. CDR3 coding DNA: TGTGCCAGCTCACCGACAGGGCGCACAGATACGCAGTATTTT. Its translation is CASSPTGRTDTQYF.

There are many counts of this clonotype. CDR3 nucleotides: TGCAGCGTGGGTACAGGGGACTACACCTTC. Its protein product is CSVGTGDYTF. The rearrangement uses TRBV29-1 and TRBJ1-2; 7 nucleotides match TRBD1. The germline gives CDR1 SQVTM, CDR2 ANQGSEA. The V segment lost 6 bases and the J segment 10 bases; nucleotides outside the gene matches: 5. The CDR3 is 10 amino acids.

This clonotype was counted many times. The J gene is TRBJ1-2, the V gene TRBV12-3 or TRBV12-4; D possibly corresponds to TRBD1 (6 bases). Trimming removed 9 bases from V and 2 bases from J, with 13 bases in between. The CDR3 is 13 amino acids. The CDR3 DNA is TGTGCCAGTAGGGGGGATTTCAACTATGGCTACACCTTC. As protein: CASRGDFNYGYTF.

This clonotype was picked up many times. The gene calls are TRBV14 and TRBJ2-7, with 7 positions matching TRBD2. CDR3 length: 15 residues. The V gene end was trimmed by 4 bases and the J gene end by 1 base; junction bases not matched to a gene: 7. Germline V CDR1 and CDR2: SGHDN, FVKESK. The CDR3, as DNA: TGTGCCAGCAGCCGCAGCGGGAAAATTTCCTACGAGCAGTACTTC. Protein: CASSRSGKISYEQYF.

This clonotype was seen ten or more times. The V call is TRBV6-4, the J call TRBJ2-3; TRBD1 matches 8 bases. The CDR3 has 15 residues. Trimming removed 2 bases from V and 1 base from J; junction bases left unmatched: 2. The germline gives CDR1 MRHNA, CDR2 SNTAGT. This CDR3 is CASSDGQGGTDTQYF. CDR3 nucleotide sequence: TGTGCCAGCAGTGACGGACAGGGCGGCACAGATACGCAGTATTTT.

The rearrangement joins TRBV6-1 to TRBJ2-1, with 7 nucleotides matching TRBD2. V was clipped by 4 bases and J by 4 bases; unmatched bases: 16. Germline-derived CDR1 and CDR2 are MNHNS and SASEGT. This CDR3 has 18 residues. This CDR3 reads CASSGGLPSREAYNEQFF. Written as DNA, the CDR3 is TGTGCCAGCAGTGGAGGATTACCCTCACGGGAGGCTTACAATGAGCAGTTCTTC.

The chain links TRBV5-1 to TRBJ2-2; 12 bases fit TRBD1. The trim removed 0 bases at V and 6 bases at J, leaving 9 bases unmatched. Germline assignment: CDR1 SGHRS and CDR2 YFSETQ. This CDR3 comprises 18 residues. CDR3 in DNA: TGCGCCAGCAGCTTGGAGGGCCATGGGACAGGGGGCTCCGGGGAGCTGTTTTTT. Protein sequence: CASSLEGHGTGGSGELFF.

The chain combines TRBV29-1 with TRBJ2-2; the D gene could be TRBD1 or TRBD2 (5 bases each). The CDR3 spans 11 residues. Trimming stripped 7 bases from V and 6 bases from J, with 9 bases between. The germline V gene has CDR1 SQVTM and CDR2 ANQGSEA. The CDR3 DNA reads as TGCAGCGCGAGGGGATCCGGGGAGCTGTTTTTT. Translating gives CSARGSGELFF.

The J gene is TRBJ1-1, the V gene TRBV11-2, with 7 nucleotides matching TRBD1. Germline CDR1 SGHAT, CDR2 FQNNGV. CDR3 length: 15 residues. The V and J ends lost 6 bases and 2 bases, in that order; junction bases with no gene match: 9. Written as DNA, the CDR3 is TGTGCCAGCAGGCCAACAGGGGTAGCTAACACTGAAGCTTTCTTT. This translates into CASRPTGVANTEAFF.

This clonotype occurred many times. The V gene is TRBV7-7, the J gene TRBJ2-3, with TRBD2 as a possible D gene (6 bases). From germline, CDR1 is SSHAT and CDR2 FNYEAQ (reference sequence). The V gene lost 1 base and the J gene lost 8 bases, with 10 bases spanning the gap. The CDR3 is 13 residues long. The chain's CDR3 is CASSLEMGGTQYF. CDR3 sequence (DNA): TGTGCCAGCAGCTTAGAGATGGGGGGTACGCAGTATTTT.

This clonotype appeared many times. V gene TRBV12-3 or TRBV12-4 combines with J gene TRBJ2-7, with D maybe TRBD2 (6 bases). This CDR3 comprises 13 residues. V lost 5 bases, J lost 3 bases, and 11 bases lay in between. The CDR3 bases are TGTGCCAGCAGTGGAGGGATCTTCTACGAGCAGTACTTC. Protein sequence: CASSGGIFYEQYF.

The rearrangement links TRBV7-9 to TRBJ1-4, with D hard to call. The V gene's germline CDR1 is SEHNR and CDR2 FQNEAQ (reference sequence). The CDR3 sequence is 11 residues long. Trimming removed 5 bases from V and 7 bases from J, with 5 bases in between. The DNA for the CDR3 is TGTGCCAGCAGCCCAGGTGAAAAACTGTTTTTT. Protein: CASSPGEKLFF.

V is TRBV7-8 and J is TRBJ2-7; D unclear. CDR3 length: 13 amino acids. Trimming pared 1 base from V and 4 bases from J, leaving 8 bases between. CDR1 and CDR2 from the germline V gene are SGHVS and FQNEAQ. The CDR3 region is CASSLGRIYEQYV. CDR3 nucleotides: TGTGCCAGCAGCTTAGGCCGCATTTACGAGCAGTACGTC.

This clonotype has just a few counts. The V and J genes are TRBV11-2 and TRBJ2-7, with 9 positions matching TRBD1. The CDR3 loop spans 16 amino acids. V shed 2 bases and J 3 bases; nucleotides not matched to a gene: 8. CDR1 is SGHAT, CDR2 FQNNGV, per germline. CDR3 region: CASSLRTGEEHYEQYV. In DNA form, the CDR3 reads TGTGCCAGCAGCTTAAGGACAGGGGAGGAACACTACGAGCAGTACGTC.

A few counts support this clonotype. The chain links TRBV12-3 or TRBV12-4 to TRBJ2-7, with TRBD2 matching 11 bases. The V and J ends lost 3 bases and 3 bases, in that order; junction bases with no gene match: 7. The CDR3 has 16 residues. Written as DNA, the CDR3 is TGTGCCAGCAGTTTTCAGGGGACTAGCGGTTTCTACGAGCAGTACTTC. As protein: CASSFQGTSGFYEQYF.